This T cell receptor beta chain is from a study of CD8+ T cells in alopecia areata. In the study overall: For the treated group, dosing was oral tofacitinib at 5 to 10 mg twice daily.

The CDR3 contains 13 residues. V was cut by 11 bases and J by 5 bases, with 18 bases left in between. CDR1 is MGHDK and CDR2 is SYGVNS in the germline V gene. cDNA prepared by RNA extraction and subsequent reverse transcription served as the template for sequencing. Only in-frame clones appear in the TCRdb table, and some are missing; sequencing was by immunoSEQ multiplex PCR. This table has fewer than 150,000 clones, 50% to 60% appearing once. This chain connects TRBV25-1 to TRBJ1-2, with a possible D match to TRBD1 (5 bases). This TCR was sampled from a human donor with alopecia areata. The sequencing here drew on CD4+ T cells sorted from blood, taken at week 0. In nucleotides, the CDR3 is TGTGCCGAACCCCCCGGGGCGGAGTATGGCTACACCTTC. Its translation: CAEPPGAEYGYTF.